Listed below are T cell receptor beta chains from one sample, sequenced in a study of blood T cell repertoires in COVID-19. Method: immunoSEQ multiplex PCR; TCRdb's copy keeps in-frame clones and lacks some. Among around 58,000 clones listed, around 90% were seen once. The specimen sequenced was peripheral blood. The origin of the receptors is a woman aged 55-70 years with active or convalescent COVID-19. Both conserved end residues are part of each CDR3. The D gene is left open where the match is weak. Size is omitted from some rows. Given values are once, few, many or a class for expanded clones.

v_call	d_call	j_call	clone_size	cdr3_nt	cdr3_aa
TRBV7-3	TRBD2	TRBJ2-5	NA	TGTGCCAGCTCCCCCGCGGGGGGGGGACAAGAGACCCAGTACTTC	CASSPAGGGQETQYF
TRBV9	NA	TRBJ2-7	NA	TGTGCCAGCAGCGTAGCAGGGGAAGCAGAGCAGTACTTC	CASSVAGEAEQYF
TRBV6-2/TRBV6-3	NA	TRBJ2-2	NA	TGTGCCAGCAGTGTAGCGGTCCTCACCGGGGAGCTGTTTTTT	CASSVAVLTGELFF
TRBV5-4	TRBD1	TRBJ1-1	NA	TGTGCCAGCAGCTACCCCGGGACAGGACTGAACACTGAAGCTTTCTTT	CASSYPGTGLNTEAFF
TRBV6-5	NA	TRBJ1-6	NA	TGTGCCAGCAGGTCGACGGGGATCTTCAATTCACCCCTCCACTTT	CASRSTGIFNSPLHF
TRBV28	TRBD1	TRBJ1-2	NA	TGTGCCAGCAGTCGGACTGACAGGGGGATCGGTGGCTACACCTTC	CASSRTDRGIGGYTF
TRBV28	NA	TRBJ1-2	NA	TGTGCCAGCAGTCCACAACCTCACCAGGGTGGCTACACCTTC	CASSPQPHQGGYTF
TRBV7-2	NA	TRBJ2-7	few	TGTGCCAGCAGCTCCGTGCCGGGCGAGCAGTACTTC	CASSSVPGEQYF
TRBV29-1	NA	TRBJ1-1	NA	TGCAGCTTCTCGGACACTGAAGCTTTCTTT	CSFSDTEAFF
TRBV30	TRBD1	TRBJ1-6	NA	TGTGCCTGGAGTGCTTTCCTAGGACAGGGCGATTTTAATTCACCCCTCCACTTT	CAWSAFLGQGDFNSPLHF
TRBV19	NA	TRBJ2-7	NA	TGTGCCAGTAGTATGTTTGGGCTCGACGAGCAGTACTTC	CASSMFGLDEQYF
TRBV14	NA	TRBJ1-2	NA	TGTGCCAGCAGCCAAGATAGGGGGACCAACTATGGCTACACCTTC	CASSQDRGTNYGYTF
TRBV7-2	NA	TRBJ1-5	NA	TGTGCCAGCAGCGCGGCTTGGGGCTTGAGCAATCAGCCCCAGCATTTT	CASSAAWGLSNQPQHF
TRBV30	TRBD1	TRBJ1-2	once	TGTGCCTGGAGTGCAGACAGGGGAACCTATGGCTACACCTTC	CAWSADRGTYGYTF
TRBV27	NA	TRBJ1-1	once	TGTGCCAGCAGTTTAAGGGGCAGGGGCACTGAAGCTTTCTTT	CASSLRGRGTEAFF
TRBV5-1	TRBD1	TRBJ2-1	NA	TGCGCCAGCAGCAACGACAGGGTTGGTGGGAATGAGCAGTTCTTC	CASSNDRVGGNEQFF
TRBV5-4	NA	TRBJ1-2	NA	TGTGCCAGCAGCTTGGGCGGGACGGGGCCCCTGAGTTACTATGGCTACACCTTC	CASSLGGTGPLSYYGYTF
TRBV7-9	TRBD1	TRBJ1-1	NA	TGTGCCAGCAGCTTAGCCCCGGGACAGGGTAACACTGAAGCTTTCTTT	CASSLAPGQGNTEAFF
TRBV6-1	TRBD1	TRBJ2-7	NA	TGTGCCAGCAGTGAGCGACAGGGAAACTCCTACGAGCAGTACTTC	CASSERQGNSYEQYF
TRBV2	NA	TRBJ1-5	NA	TGTGCCAGCAGTGAAGATGGCAGTTATAGCAATCAGCCCCAGCATTTT	CASSEDGSYSNQPQHF
TRBV2	TRBD1	TRBJ1-2	NA	TGTGCCAGCAGCATCTTACAGGGGACTCCTGGCTATGGCTACACCTTC	CASSILQGTPGYGYTF
TRBV9	TRBD1	TRBJ1-1	NA	TGTGCCAGCAGCGTAGTGGGGACAGGGGACGGGGCTGAAGCTTTCTTT	CASSVVGTGDGAEAFF
TRBV5-1	TRBD1	TRBJ1-2	NA	TGCGCCAGCACCCAGACAGGGGGGAACTATGGCTACACCTTC	CASTQTGGNYGYTF
TRBV5-1	TRBD1	TRBJ1-6	NA	TGCGCCAGCAGCTTCCGACAGGGGGCTCCTAATTCACCCCTCCACTTT	CASSFRQGAPNSPLHF
TRBV6-5	TRBD1	TRBJ2-7	NA	TGTGCCAGCAGTTACAGAGGACAGGCCCTCTACGAGCAGTACTTC	CASSYRGQALYEQYF
TRBV9	NA	TRBJ1-3	once	TGTGCCAGCAGCGCCCAGGGGTCTGGAAACACCATATATTTT	CASSAQGSGNTIYF
TRBV29-1	NA	TRBJ2-1	NA	TGCAGCGTAGACAGGTCCGAGCAGTTCTTC	CSVDRSEQFF
TRBV11-2	NA	TRBJ2-1	NA	TGTGCCAGCAGCTTTGACGGGTACAATGAGCAGTTCTTC	CASSFDGYNEQFF
TRBV5-8	NA	TRBJ1-5	NA	TGTGCCAGCAGCTTGGGTAAGGGAGTTCAGCCCCAGCATTTT	CASSLGKGVQPQHF
TRBV5-6	NA	TRBJ2-3	NA	TGTGCCAGCAGCTTGAGGTCGGGGGGCCTTAGCACAGATACGCAGTATTTT	CASSLRSGGLSTDTQYF
TRBV5-4	NA	TRBJ2-2	NA	TGTGCCAGCAGCTCCAGCAGGGTCGGGGAGCTGTTTTTT	CASSSSRVGELFF
TRBV28	TRBD1	TRBJ1-2	NA	TGTGCCAGCAACCCCCGCCTGGCAGGGTGGCAGGGGGGCTATGGCTACACCTTC	CASNPRLAGWQGGYGYTF
TRBV10-2	NA	TRBJ1-5	NA	TGCGCCAGCAGTGGGACAGAGTATAGCAATCAGCCCCAGCATTTT	CASSGTEYSNQPQHF
TRBV5-6	TRBD1	TRBJ1-3	NA	TGTGCCAGCAGCTCGGACAGGGGAAACACCATATATTTT	CASSSDRGNTIYF
TRBV28	NA	TRBJ1-4	NA	TGTGCCAGCAGTTTCTCGACCGGGGGAGTGAAGGAAAAACTGTTTTTT	CASSFSTGGVKEKLFF
TRBV6-5	TRBD1	TRBJ2-7	NA	TGTGCCAGCACAGGGGGCGCGGGAGAGCAGTACTTC	CASTGGAGEQYF
TRBV4-1	NA	TRBJ2-3	NA	TGCGCCAGCAGCCAAGATCTTAACAGGGAAGTAGTGGATACGCAGTATTTT	CASSQDLNREVVDTQYF
TRBV7-3	NA	TRBJ1-2	once	TGTGCCAGCAGCCTAGGCCCCGGTAACTATGGCTACACCTTC	CASSLGPGNYGYTF
TRBV30	TRBD1	TRBJ1-2	NA	TGTGCCTGGAGTTACGGGACAGCTAACTATGGCTACACCTTC	CAWSYGTANYGYTF
TRBV24-1	TRBD2	TRBJ2-1	NA	TGTGCCACCAGTGATCAAGCGGGACTAGCGGCCTACAATGAGCAGTTCTTC	CATSDQAGLAAYNEQFF
TRBV28	TRBD1	TRBJ1-2	NA	TGTGCCAGCAGTTTATCGTTTGGGACAGGGCACCATGTCGGTGGCTACACCTTC	CASSLSFGTGHHVGGYTF
TRBV4-1	NA	TRBJ1-6	NA	TGCGCCAGCAGCCAAGAATGGAGGTCCCATTCACCCCTCCACTTT	CASSQEWRSHSPLHF
TRBV11-2	TRBD1	TRBJ2-7	NA	TGTGCCAGCAGCTTAGATGCGGGGACAGGGTCCTACGAGCAGTACTTC	CASSLDAGTGSYEQYF
TRBV12-3/TRBV12-4	NA	TRBJ2-1	once	TGTGCCAGCAGTTTAGCGGGGCGGCGTGAGCAGTTCTTC	CASSLAGRREQFF